This T cell receptor beta chain was profiled in a study of cytomegalovirus exposure and HLA in healthy donors. The V end lost 7 bases, the J end lost 6 bases, and 14 bases lay between the germline ends. CDR3 length equals 13 residues. CDR1 and CDR2 (germline): MNHEY, SVGAGI. Regarding the study as a whole: Among TCR beta chains, those listed as cytomegalovirus-associated numbered some 160.

On this clone itself: The target antigen is unknown.

PCR amplification relied on 60 Vbeta primers (plus 13 Jbeta primers). Assay: immunoSEQ multiplex PCR; the TCRdb copy retains only in-frame clones and omits some. Found here are 100,000 to 150,000 clones, around three quarters of them singletons; the top ten hold 4.2%. The sample was PBMCs. The sequence was obtained from a male donor in good health and CMV-seropositive. V usage is TRBV6-5 and J usage is TRBJ2-3; a possible D gene is TRBD1 (6 bases). The CDR3 is CASTSTQGDTQYF. Here the CDR3 DNA reads TGTGCCAGCACCTCAACTCAGGGGGATACGCAGTATTTT.